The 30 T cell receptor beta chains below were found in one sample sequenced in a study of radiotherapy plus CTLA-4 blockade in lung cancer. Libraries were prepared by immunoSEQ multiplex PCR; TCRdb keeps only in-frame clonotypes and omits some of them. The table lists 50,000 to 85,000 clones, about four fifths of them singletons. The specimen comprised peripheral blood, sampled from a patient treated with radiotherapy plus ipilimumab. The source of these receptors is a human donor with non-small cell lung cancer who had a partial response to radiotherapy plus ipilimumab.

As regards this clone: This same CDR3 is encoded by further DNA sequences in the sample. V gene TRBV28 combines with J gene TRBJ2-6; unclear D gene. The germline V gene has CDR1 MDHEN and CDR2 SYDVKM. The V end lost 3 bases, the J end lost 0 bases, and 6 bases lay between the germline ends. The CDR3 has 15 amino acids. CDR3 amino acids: CASSLPGSGANVLTF. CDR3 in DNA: TGTGCCAGCAGTTTGCCCGGCTCTGGGGCCAACGTCCTGACTTTC.

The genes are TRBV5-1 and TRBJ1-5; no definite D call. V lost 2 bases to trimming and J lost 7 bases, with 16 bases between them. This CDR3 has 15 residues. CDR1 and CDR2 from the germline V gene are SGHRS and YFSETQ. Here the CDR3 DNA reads TGCGCCAGCAGCTTAGAACCCGGAGGAGGACAGCCCCAGCATTTT. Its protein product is CASSLEPGGGQPQHF.

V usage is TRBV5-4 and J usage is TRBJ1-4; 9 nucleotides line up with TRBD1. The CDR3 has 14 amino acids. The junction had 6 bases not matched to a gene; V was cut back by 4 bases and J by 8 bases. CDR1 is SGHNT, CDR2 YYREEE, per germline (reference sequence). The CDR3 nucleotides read TGTGCCAGCAGCCTGGACAGGGGTTTGGAAAAACTGTTTTTT. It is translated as CASSLDRGLEKLFF.

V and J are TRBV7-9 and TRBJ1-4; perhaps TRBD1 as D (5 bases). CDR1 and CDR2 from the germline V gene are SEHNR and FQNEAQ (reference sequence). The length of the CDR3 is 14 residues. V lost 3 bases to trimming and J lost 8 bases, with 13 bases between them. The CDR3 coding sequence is TGTGCCAGCAGCTTCGGGGGGGTTGGAGAAAAACTGTTTTTT. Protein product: CASSFGGVGEKLFF.

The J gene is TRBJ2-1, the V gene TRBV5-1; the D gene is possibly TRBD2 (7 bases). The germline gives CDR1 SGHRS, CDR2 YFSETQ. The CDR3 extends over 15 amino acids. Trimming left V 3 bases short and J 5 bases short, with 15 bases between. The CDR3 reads CASSSVRGGDNEQFF. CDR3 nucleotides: TGCGCCAGCAGCTCGGTCAGGGGAGGGGACAATGAGCAGTTCTTC.

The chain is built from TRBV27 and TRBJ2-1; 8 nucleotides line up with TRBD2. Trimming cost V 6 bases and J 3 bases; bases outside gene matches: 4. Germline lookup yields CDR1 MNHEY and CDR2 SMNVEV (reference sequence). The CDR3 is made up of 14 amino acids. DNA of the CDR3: TGTGCCAGCAGGCCAGCGGGAGACTACAATGAGCAGTTCTTC. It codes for CASRPAGDYNEQFF.

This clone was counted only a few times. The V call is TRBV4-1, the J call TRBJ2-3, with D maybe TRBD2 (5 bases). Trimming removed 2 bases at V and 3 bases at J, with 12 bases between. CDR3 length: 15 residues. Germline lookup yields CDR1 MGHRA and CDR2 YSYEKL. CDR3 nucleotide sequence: TGCGCCAGCAGCCAACCGGGATTTGGGACAGATACGCAGTATTTT. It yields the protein CASSQPGFGTDTQYF.

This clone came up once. The CDR3 region is CASSKAMVPVYNEQFF. The DNA for the CDR3 is TGTGCCAGCAGCAAAGCGATGGTGCCGGTTTACAATGAGCAGTTCTTC. The chain couples TRBV21-1 to TRBJ2-1; the table's TRBD2 call for D was not verified on the DNA. TRBV21-1 is shown as a pseudogene. The CDR3 consists of 16 residues.

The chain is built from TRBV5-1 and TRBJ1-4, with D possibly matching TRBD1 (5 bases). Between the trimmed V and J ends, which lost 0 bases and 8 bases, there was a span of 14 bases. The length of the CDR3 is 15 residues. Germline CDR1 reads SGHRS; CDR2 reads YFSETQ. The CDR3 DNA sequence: TGCGCCAGCAGCTTGGCCGCAAGGGGTGAAGAAAAACTGTTTTTT. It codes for CASSLAARGEEKLFF.

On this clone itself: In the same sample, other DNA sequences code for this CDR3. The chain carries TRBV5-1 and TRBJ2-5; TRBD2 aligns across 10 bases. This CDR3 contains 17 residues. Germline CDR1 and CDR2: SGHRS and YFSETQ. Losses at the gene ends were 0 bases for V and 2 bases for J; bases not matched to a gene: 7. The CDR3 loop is CASSLGGTSVPQETQYF. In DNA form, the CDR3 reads TGCGCCAGCAGCTTGGGCGGGACTAGCGTGCCTCAAGAGACCCAGTACTTC.

CDR3 nucleotide sequence: TGTGCCAGCAGCCGTGAGGCCACTGAAGCTTTCTTT. It translates to CASSREATEAFF. This chain uses TRBV11-2 with TRBJ1-1; no clear D gene. This CDR3 is built from 12 residues. Germline CDR1 is SGHAT and CDR2 is FQNNGV. With 5 bases removed from V and 4 bases from J, the gap between germline ends came to 8 bases.

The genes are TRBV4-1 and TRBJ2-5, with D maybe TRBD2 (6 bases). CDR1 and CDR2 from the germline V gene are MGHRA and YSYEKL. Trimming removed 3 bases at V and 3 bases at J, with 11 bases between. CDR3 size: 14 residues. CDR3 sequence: CASSQLGTEETQYF. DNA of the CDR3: TGCGCCAGCAGCCAGCTCGGGACTGAAGAGACCCAGTACTTC.

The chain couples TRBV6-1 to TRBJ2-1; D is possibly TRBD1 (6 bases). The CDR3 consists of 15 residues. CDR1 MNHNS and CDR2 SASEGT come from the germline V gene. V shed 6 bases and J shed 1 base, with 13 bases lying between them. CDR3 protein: CASSKQGLSYNEQFF. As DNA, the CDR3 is TGTGCCAGCAGCAAACAGGGTTTGTCCTACAATGAGCAGTTCTTC.

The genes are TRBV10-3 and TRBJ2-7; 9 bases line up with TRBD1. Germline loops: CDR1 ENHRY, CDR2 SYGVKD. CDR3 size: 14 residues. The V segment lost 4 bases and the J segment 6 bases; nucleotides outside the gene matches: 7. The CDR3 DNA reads TGTGCCATCAGTGCCGGGACAGGGTCTGGCGAGCAGTACTTC. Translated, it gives CAISAGTGSGEQYF.

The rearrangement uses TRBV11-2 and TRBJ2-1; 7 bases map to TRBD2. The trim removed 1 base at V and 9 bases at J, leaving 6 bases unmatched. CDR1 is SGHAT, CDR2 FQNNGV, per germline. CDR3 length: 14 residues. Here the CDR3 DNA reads TGTGCCAGCAGCTTAGGCGGGTGGGGGGGTGAGCAGTTCTTC. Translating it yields CASSLGGWGGEQFF.

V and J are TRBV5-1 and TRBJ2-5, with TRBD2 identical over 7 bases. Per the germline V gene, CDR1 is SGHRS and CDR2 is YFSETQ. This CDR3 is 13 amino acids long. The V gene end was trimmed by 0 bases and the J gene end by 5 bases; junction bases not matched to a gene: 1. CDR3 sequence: CASSLVGGETQYF. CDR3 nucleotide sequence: TGCGCCAGCAGCTTGGTGGGGGGGGAGACCCAGTACTTC.

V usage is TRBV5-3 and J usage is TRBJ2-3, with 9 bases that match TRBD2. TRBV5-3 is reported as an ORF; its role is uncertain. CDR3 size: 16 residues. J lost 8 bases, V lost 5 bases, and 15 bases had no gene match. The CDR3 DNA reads TGTGCCAGAAGGGTGGAGGGCGGGAGGGCCGTCCCTACGCAGTATTTT. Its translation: CARRVEGGRAVPTQYF.

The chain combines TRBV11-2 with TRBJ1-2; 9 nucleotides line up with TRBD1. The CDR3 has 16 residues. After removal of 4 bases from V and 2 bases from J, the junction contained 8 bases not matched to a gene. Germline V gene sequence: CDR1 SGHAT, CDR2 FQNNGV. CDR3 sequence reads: CASSSTRDRVNYGYTF. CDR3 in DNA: TGTGCCAGCAGCTCGACCAGGGACAGGGTAAACTATGGCTACACCTTC.

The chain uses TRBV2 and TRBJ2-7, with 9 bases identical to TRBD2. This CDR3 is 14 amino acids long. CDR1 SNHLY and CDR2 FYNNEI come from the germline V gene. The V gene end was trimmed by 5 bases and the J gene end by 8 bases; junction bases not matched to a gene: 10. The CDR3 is CASSRGGAGGKQYF. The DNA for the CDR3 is TGTGCCAGCAGTCGCGGGGGGGCAGGGGGGAAGCAGTACTTC.

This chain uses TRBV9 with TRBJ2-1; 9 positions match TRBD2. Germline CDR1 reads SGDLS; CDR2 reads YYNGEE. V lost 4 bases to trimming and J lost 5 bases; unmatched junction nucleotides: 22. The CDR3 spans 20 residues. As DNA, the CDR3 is TGTGCCAGCAGCCCAAGAGGGGCTCAGCGCGGGAGGGCCGTCAACAATGAGCAGTTCTTC. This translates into CASSPRGAQRGRAVNNEQFF.

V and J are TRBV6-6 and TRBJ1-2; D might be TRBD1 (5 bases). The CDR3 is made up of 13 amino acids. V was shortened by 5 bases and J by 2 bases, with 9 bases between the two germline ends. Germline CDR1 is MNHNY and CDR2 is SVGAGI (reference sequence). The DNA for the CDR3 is TGTGCCAGCAGTCCCAGACAGAACTATGGCTACACCTTC. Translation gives CASSPRQNYGYTF.

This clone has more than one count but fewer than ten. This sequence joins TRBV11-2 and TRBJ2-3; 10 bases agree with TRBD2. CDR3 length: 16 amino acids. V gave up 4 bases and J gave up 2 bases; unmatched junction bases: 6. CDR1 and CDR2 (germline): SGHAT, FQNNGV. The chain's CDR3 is CASSYGTSAFTDTQYF. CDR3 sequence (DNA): TGTGCCAGCAGCTATGGGACTAGCGCCTTCACAGATACGCAGTATTTT.

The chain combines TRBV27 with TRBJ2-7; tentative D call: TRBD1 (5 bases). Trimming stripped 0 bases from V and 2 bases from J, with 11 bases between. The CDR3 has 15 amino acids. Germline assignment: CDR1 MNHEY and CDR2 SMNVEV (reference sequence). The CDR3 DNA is TGTGCCAGCAGTTTATCGAAGGGGTACCCCTACGAGCAGTACTTC. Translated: CASSLSKGYPYEQYF.

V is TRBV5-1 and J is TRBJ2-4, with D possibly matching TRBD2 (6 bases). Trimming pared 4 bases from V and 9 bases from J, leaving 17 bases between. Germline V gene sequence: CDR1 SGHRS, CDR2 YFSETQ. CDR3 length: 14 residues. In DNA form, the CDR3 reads TGCGCCAGCAGCCTGGGAACGCGGGATAGCATTCAGTACTTC. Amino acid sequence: CASSLGTRDSIQYF.

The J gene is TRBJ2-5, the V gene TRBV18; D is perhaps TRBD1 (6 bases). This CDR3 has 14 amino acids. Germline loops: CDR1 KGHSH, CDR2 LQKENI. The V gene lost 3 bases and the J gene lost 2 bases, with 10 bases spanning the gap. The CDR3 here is CASSPQGQQETQYF. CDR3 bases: TGTGCCAGCTCACCGCAGGGACAACAAGAGACCCAGTACTTC.

The CDR3 here is CASSPSLQGGYGYTF. The DNA of the CDR3 is TGTGCCAGCAGCCCCAGCCTACAGGGTGGCTATGGCTACACCTTC. The chain uses TRBV7-6 and TRBJ1-2; D might be TRBD1 (6 bases). Germline V CDR1 and CDR2: SGHVS, FNYEAQ. The CDR3 has 15 residues. V was trimmed by 5 bases and J by 4 bases, leaving 17 bases between them. The complete variable domain, with remaining parts taken from reference TRBV7-6 and TRBJ1-2, reads GAGVSQSPRYKVTKRGQDVALRCDPISGHVSLYWYRQALGQGPEFLTYFNYEAQQDKSGLPNDRFSAERPEGSISTLTIQRTEQRDSAMYRCASSPSLQGGYGYTFGSGTRLTVV.

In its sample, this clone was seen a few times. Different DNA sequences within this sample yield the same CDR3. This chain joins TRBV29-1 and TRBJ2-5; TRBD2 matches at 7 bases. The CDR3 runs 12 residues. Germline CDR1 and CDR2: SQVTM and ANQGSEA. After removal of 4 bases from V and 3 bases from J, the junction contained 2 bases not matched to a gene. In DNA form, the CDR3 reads TGCAGCGTTGCGGGGGGTGAAGAGACCCAGTACTTC. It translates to CSVAGGEETQYF.

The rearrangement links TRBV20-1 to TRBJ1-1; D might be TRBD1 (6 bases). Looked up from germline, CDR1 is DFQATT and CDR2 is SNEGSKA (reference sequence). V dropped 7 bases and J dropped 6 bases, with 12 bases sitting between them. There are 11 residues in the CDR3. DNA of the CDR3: TGCAGTGAAGGACAGATGTCTGAAGCTTTCTTT. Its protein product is CSEGQMSEAFF.

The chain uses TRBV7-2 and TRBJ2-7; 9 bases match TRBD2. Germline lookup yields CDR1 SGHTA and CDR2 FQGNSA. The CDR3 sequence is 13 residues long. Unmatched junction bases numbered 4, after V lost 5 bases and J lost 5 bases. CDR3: CASSTGLANEQYF. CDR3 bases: TGTGCCAGCAGCACGGGACTAGCAAACGAGCAGTACTTC.

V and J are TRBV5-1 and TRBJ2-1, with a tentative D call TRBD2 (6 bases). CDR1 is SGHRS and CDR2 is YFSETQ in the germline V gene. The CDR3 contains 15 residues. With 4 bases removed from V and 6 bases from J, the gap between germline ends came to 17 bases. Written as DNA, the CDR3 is TGCGCCAGCAGCCTGGAGGCGCTGGGGGGCAATGAGCAGTTCTTC. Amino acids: CASSLEALGGNEQFF.